This T cell receptor (beta chain) was identified during a study of blood T cells in healthy people across ages. Study in general: Through template switching, about one barcoded beta molecule was captured per two T cells, as measured in model experiments.

This CDR3 has 15 residues. From germline, CDR1 is SQVTM and CDR2 ANQGSEA. V was pared by 0 bases and J by 5 bases, with 6 bases of the junction left unmatched. Study outcomes and limitations: A greater number of naive CD4+ cells and higher diversity distinguished long-lived donors from aged donors. As age increased, TCR beta diversity per million T cells fell in a roughly linear fashion.

A second PCR, run for roughly 7 to 11 cycles, used a sample-barcoded 5' primer plus a J-beta primer mix. One entry per CDR3 protein, called by TCRdb with MiXCR from the 5' RACE reads. The sample lists fewer than 900,000 distinct CDR3 sequences; 35% to 45% were seen once. With respect to this clonotype: Its specificity is not known.

This TCR was recovered from a woman aged 55-70 years in good health. The rearrangement joins TRBV29-1 to TRBJ1-5, with TRBD1 matching over 8 bases. Sequencing used blood. CDR3 amino acids: CSVEENGQGDQPQHF. CDR3 coding DNA: TGCAGCGTTGAAGAGAATGGACAGGGCGATCAGCCCCAGCATTTT.